These 4 T cell receptor beta chains came from one sample sequenced in a study of PD-1 blockade in classical Hodgkin lymphoma. Profiling relied on immunoSEQ multiplex PCR, and the TCRdb table lists in-frame clones only, not all of them. Among fewer than 100,000 clones listed, around 93% were seen once. Stated time point: cycle 4 day 1 (C4D1), after less than seven weeks of nivolumab. Brentuximab vedotin exposure varied, and every patient relapsed after autologous stem cell transplantation. The input for sequencing was peripheral blood mononuclear cells (PBMCs), taken before the fourth cycle of nivolumab. These receptors originate from a human donor with classical Hodgkin lymphoma.

The chain recombines TRBV7-9 with TRBJ1-2; D is possibly TRBD1 (5 bases). The CDR3 sequence is 13 residues long. CDR1 SEHNR and CDR2 FQNEAQ come from the germline V gene (reference sequence). The ends were cut back, 1 base at V and 8 bases at J, with 11 bases in the middle. This CDR3 reads CASSLGQTKGYTF. CDR3 sequence (DNA): TGTGCCAGCAGCTTAGGACAGACAAAAGGCTACACCTTC. Based on the CDR3 plus reference TRBV7-9 and TRBJ1-2, the full variable domain is DTGVSQNPRHKITKRGQNVTFRCDPISEHNRLYWYRQTLGQGPEFLTYFQNEAQLEKSRLLSDRFSAERPKGSFSTLEIQRTEQGDSAMYLCASSLGQTKGYTFGSGTRLTVV.

This chain links TRBV9 with TRBJ2-3, with TRBD1 matching 7 bases. The V gene end was trimmed by 0 bases and the J gene end by 6 bases; junction bases not matched to a gene: 4. The CDR3 covers 14 residues. Germline CDR1 and CDR2: SGDLS and YYNGEE. Here the CDR3 reads CASSVEQGLDTQYF. In DNA, the CDR3 is TGTGCCAGCAGCGTAGAACAGGGGTTGGATACGCAGTATTTT.

The V call is TRBV28, the J call TRBJ1-5; no reliable D call. The CDR3 is 16 amino acids. The V gene lost 7 bases and the J gene lost 3 bases, with 19 bases spanning the gap. Looked up from germline, CDR1 is MDHEN and CDR2 is SYDVKM. This CDR3 is CASKHDDGLDNQPQHF. DNA for the CDR3: TGTGCCAGCAAGCACGACGACGGGTTGGACAATCAGCCCCAGCATTTT.

V gene TRBV5-1 combines with J gene TRBJ2-5; 11 positions match TRBD1. CDR1 and CDR2 (germline): SGHRS, YFSETQ. The CDR3 consists of 16 residues. V gave up 4 bases and J gave up 2 bases; unmatched junction bases: 7. The CDR3 nucleotides are TGCGCCAGCAGCCCGGGACAGGGGGTGACTCAAGAGACCCAGTACTTC. Encoded protein: CASSPGQGVTQETQYF. Full variable domain (missing parts from reference TRBV5-1 and TRBJ2-5): KAGVTQTPRYLIKTRGQQVTLSCSPISGHRSVSWYQQTPGQGLQFLFEYFSETQRNKGNFPGRFSGRQFSNSRSEMNVSTLELGDSALYLCASSPGQGVTQETQYFGPGTRLLVL.